This paragraph reports one T cell receptor (beta chain). CDR1 is SEHNR, CDR2 FQNEAQ, per germline (reference sequence). The CDR3 is made up of 14 amino acids. Trimming at V came to 7 bases and at J to 4 bases, leaving 8 bases not matched to a gene. Original handling: Amplified reference gene primers provided the basis for estimating nucleated cell counts. Assay: immunoSEQ multiplex PCR; the TCRdb copy retains only in-frame clones and omits some. The V and J calls and clone size were taken over from that table, and D and trimming were inferred from the DNA. Of fewer than 250,000 clones listed, 83% were seen once; the top ten hold around 6%. The data are from a study of blood T cell repertoires in COVID-19. Study-wide context: Acute-phase and convalescent COVID-19 samples originated in the United States, Italy and Spain. PBMCs, B-cell-depleted T cells, or T cells were the source of the cDNA or gDNA that made up the material.

The genes are TRBV7-9 and TRBJ2-7; TRBD1 agrees at 9 bases. The sample consisted of peripheral blood. The TCR originated in a human donor in a cohort sampled during active COVID-19. CDR3 amino acids: CASNSNRGLYEQYF. The CDR3 DNA reads TGTGCCAGCAACTCCAACAGGGGGCTGTACGAGCAGTACTTC.